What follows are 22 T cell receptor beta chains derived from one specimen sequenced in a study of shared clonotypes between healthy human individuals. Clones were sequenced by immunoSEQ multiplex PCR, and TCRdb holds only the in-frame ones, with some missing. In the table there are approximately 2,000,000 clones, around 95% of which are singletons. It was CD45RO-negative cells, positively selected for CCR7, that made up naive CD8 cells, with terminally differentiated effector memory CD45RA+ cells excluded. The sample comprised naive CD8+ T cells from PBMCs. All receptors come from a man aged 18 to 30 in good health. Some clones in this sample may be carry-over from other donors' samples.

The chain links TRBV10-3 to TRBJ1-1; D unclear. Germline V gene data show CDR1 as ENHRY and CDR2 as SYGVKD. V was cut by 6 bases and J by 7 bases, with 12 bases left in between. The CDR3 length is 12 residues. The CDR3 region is CAIRDGRLEAFF. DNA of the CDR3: TGTGCCATCAGGGACGGAAGACTTGAAGCTTTCTTT.

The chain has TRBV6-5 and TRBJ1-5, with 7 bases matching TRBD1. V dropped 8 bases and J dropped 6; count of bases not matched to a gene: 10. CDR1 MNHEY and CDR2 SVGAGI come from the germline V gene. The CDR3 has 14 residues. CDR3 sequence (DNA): TGTGCCAGCGGTCAGGGGGGGGGAGGTCAGCCCCAGCATTTT. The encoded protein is CASGQGGGGQPQHF.

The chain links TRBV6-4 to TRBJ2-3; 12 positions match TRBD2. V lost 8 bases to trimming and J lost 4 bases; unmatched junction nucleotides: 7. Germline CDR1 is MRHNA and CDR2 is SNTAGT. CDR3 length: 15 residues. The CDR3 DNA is TGTGCCAGCCAATTGACTAGCGGGAGAGCAGATACGCAGTATTTT. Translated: CASQLTSGRADTQYF.

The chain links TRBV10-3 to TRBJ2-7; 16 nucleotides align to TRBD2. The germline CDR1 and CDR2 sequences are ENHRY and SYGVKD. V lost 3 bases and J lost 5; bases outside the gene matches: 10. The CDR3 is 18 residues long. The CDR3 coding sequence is TGTGCCATCAGTGAAGCCTTTGGGACTAGCGGGAGGGCCGACGAGCAGTACTTC. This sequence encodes CAISEAFGTSGRADEQYF.

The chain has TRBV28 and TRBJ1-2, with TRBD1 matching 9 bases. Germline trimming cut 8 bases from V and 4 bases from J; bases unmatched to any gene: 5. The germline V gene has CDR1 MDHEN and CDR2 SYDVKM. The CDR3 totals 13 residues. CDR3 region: CASSDRGGYGYTF. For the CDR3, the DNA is TGTGCCAGCTCGGACAGGGGCGGCTATGGCTACACCTTC.

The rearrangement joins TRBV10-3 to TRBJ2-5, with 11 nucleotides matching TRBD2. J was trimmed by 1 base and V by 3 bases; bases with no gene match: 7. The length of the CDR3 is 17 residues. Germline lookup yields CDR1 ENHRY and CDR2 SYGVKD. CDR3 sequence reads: CAISEELAGAPQETQYF. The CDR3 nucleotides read TGTGCCATCAGTGAAGAACTAGCGGGAGCACCCCAAGAGACCCAGTACTTC.

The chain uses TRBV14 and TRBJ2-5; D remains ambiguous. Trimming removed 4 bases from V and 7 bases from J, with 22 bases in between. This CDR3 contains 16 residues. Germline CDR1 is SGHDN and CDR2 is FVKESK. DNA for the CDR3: TGTGCCAGCAGCCCTCACGATGGGGTCCCCTTTTGGACCCAGTACTTC. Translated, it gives CASSPHDGVPFWTQYF.

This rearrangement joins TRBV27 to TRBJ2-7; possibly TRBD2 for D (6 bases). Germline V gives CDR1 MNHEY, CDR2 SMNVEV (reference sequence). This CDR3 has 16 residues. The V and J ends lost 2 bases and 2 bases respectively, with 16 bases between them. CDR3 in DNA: TGTGCCAGCAGTTTAATCCCGGCTAGCGCAGCCTACGAGCAGTACTTC. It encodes CASSLIPASAAYEQYF.

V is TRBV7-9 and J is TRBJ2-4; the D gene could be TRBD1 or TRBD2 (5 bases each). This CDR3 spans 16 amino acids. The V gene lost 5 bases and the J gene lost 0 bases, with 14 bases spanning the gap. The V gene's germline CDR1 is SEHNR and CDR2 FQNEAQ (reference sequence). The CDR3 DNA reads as TGTGCCAGCAGCCCAGGGTCAGGACTAGCCAAAAACATTCAGTACTTC. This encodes CASSPGSGLAKNIQYF. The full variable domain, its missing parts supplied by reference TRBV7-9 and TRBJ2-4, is DTGVSQNPRHKITKRGQNVTFRCDPISEHNRLYWYRQTLGQGPEFLTYFQNEAQLEKSRLLSDRFSAERPKGSFSTLEIQRTEQGDSAMYLCASSPGSGLAKNIQYFGAGTRLSVL.

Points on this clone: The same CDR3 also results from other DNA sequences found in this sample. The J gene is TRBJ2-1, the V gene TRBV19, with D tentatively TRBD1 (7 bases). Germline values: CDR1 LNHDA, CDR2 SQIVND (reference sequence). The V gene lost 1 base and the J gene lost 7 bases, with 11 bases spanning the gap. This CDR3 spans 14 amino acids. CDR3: CASSIVAGGNEQFF. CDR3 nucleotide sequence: TGTGCCAGTAGTATAGTGGCAGGGGGGAATGAGCAGTTCTTC.

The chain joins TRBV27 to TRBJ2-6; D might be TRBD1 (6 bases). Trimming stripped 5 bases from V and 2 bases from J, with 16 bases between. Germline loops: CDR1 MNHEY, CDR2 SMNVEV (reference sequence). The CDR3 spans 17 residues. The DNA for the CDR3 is TGTGCCAGCAGTAGTGGCAGGGGATCCCCTGGGGCCAACGTCCTGACTTTC. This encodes CASSSGRGSPGANVLTF.

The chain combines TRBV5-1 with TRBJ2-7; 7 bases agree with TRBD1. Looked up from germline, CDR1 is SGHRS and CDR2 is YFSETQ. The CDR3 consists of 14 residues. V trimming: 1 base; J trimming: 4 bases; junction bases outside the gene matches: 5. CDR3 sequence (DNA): TGCGCCAGCAGCTTGAGGGACAGCCGATACGAGCAGTACTTC. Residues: CASSLRDSRYEQYF.

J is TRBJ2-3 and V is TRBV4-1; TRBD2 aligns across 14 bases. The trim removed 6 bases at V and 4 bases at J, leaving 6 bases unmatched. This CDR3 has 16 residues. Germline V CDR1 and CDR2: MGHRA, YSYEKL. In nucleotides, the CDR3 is TGCGCCAGCAGTGATGGGACTAGCGGGAGATCAGATACGCAGTATTTT. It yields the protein CASSDGTSGRSDTQYF.

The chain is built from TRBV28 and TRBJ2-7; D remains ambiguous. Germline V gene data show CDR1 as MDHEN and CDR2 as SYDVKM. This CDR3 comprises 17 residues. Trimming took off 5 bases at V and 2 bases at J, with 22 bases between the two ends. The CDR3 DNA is TGTGCCAGCAGTCCCGCTCATGTCTTTGGCCCTACCTACGAGCAGTACTTC. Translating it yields CASSPAHVFGPTYEQYF.

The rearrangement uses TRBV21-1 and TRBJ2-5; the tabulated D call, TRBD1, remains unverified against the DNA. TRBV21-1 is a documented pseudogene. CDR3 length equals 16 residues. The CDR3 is CASSKFRDRASETQYF. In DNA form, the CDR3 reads TGTGCCAGCAGCAAATTTAGGGACAGGGCGTCGGAGACCCAGTACTTC.

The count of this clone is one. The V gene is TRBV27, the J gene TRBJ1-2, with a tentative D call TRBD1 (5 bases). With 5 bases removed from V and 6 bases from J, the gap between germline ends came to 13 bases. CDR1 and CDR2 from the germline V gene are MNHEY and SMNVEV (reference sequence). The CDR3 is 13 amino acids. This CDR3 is CASSSYLGDGYTF. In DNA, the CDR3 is TGTGCCAGCAGTAGTTACCTAGGGGATGGCTACACCTTC.

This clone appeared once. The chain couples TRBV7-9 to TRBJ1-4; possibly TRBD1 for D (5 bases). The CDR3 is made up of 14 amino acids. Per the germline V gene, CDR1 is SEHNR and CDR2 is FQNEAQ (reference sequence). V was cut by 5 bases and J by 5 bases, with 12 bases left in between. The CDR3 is CASSPWGRNEKLFF. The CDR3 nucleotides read TGTGCCAGCAGCCCCTGGGGGAGGAATGAAAAACTGTTTTTT.

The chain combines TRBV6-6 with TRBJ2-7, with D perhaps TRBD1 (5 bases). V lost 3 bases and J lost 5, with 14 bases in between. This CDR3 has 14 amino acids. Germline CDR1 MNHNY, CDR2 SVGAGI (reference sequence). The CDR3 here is CASSYTAGSHEQYF. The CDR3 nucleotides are TGTGCCAGCAGTTATACGGCAGGGTCCCACGAGCAGTACTTC.

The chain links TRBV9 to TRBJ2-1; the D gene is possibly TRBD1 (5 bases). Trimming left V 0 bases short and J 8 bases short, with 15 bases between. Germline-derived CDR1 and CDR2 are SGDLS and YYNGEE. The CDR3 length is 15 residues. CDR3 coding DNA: TGTGCCAGCAGCGTAGCTCCAGGGCCTAGGGATGAGCAGTTCTTC. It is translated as CASSVAPGPRDEQFF.

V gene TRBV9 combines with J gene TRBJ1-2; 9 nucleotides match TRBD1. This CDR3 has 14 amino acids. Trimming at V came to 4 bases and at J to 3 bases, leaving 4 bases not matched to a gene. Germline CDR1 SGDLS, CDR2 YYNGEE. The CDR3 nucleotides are TGTGCCAGCAGCAAACAGGGGGCGGACTATGGCTACACCTTC. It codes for CASSKQGADYGYTF.

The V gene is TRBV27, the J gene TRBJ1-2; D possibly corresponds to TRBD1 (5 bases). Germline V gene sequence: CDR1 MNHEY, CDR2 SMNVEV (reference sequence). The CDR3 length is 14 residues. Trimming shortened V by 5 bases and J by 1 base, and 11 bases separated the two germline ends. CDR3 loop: CASSIRGDNYGYTF. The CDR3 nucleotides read TGTGCCAGCAGTATCCGGGGGGATAACTATGGCTACACCTTC.

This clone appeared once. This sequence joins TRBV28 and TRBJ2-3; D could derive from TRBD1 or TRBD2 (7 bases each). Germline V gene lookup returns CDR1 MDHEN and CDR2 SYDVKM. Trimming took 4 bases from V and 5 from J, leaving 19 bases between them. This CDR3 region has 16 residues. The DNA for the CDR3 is TGTGCCAGCAGTTCCTCCCCCGCCAGGGGGGGAGATACGCAGTATTTT. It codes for CASSSSPARGGDTQYF.